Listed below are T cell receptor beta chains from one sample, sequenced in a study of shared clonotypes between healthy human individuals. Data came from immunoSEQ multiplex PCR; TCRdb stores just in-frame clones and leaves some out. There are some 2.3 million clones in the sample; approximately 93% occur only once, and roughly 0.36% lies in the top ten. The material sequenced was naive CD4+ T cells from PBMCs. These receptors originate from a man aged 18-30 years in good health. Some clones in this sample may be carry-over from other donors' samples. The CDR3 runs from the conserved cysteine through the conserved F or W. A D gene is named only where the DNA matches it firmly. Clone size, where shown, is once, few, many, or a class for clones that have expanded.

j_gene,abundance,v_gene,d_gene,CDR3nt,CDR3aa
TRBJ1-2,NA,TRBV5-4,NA,TGTGCCAGCAGCTTGGTGGGGGGCGGCTATGGCTACACCTTC,CASSLVGGGYGYTF
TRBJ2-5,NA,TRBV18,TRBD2,TGTGCCAGCTCCGTACTAGCGTCTGAAGAGACCCAGTACTTC,CASSVLASEETQYF
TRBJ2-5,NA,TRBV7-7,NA,TGTGCCACCACCAAAGAGACCCAGTACTTC,CATTKETQYF
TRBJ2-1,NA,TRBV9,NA,TGTGCCAGCAGCGTGTTGGCCCCCGGAGGAGGGGCGGTCTACAATGAGCAGTTCTTC,CASSVLAPGGGAVYNEQFF
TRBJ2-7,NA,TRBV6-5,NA,TGTGCCAGCAGTTACTCGTCCGGGTTCCCCTACGAGCAGTACTTC,CASSYSSGFPYEQYF
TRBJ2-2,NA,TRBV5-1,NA,TGCGCCAGCACAAGGAGGCAGTTGAATACCGGGGAGCTGTTTTTT,CASTRRQLNTGELFF
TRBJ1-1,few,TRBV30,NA,TGTGCCTGGAGTGGGGGCCACACTGAAGCTTTCTTT,CAWSGGHTEAFF
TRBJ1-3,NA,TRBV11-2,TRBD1,TGTGCCAGCAGGGACAGGGCGGCTGGAAACACCATATATTTT,CASRDRAAGNTIYF
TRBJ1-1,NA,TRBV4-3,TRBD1,TGCGCCAGCCGAGAGGGGGCGCACACTGAAGCTTTCTTT,CASREGAHTEAFF
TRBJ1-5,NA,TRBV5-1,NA,TGCGCCAGCAGCTTAGACGGGGCCAATCAGCCCCAGCATTTT,CASSLDGANQPQHF
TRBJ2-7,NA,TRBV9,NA,TGTGCCAGCAGCGCGGGGACCGGGGCTCTCTACGAGCAGTACTTC,CASSAGTGALYEQYF
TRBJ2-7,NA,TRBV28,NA,TGTGCCAGTACTACCCCGGGACAAGCACTAGGGCAGTACTTC,CASTTPGQALGQYF
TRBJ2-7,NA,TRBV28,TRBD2,TGTGCCAGCAGTTTAACATTTGGTCGACTAGCGGTTTCCTACGAGCAGTACTTC,CASSLTFGRLAVSYEQYF
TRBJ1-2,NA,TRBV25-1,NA,TGTGCCAGCAGTGGGCGCCCGAACGAATATGGCTACACCTTC,CASSGRPNEYGYTF
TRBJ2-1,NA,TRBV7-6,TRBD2,TGTGCCAGCAGCGTTATAGCGGGAGGGCTTTACAATGAGCAGTTCTTC,CASSVIAGGLYNEQFF
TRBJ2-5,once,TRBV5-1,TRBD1,TGCGCCAGTTCGGGACAGAGACAAGAGACCCAGTACTTC,CASSGQRQETQYF
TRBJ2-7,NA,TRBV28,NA,TGTGCCAGCAGTTCAACCGGGACTGGAACCTACGAGCAGTACTTC,CASSSTGTGTYEQYF
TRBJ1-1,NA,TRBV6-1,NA,TGTGCCAGCAGGGTTAGGGGGAACACTGAAGCTTTCTTT,CASRVRGNTEAFF
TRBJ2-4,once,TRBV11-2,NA,TGTGCCAGCAGCGGACTCCGGGACGGGGAAAACATTCAGTACTTC,CASSGLRDGENIQYF
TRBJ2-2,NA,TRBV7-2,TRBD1,TGTGCCAGCAGCTCCGACAGGGGGGACACCGGGGAGCTGTTTTTT,CASSSDRGDTGELFF
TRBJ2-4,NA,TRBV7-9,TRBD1,TGTGCCAGCAGCTACTACCCGGACAGGGACTGGTCCAAAAACATTCAGTACTTC,CASSYYPDRDWSKNIQYF
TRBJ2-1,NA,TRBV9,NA,TGTGCCAGCAGCGTAGGAGGAGCATCCAATGAGCAGTTCTTC,CASSVGGASNEQFF
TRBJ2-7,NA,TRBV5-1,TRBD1,TGCGCCAGCAGCGTTTCCGGGACAGGGAACGAGCAGTACTTC,CASSVSGTGNEQYF
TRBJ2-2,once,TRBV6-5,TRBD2,TGTGCCAGCGGGCGACTAGCGGGAGGGACCGGGGAGCTGTTTTTT,CASGRLAGGTGELFF
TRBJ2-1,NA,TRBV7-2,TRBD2,TGTGCCAGCAGCTTAGCGGGTCTAGCGGGAGCCTACAATGAGCAGTTCTTC,CASSLAGLAGAYNEQFF
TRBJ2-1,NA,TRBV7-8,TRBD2,TGTGCCAGCAGCTTGGGACTAGCGGGAGGAGGATACAATGAGCAGTTCTTC,CASSLGLAGGGYNEQFF
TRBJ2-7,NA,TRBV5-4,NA,TGTACCAGCAGCCCCGATCTATGGACCTACGAGCAGTACTTC,CTSSPDLWTYEQYF
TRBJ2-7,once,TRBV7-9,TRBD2,TGTGCCAGCAGCTTTGGGACTAGCGGACGTTCCCCCTACGAGCAGTACTTC,CASSFGTSGRSPYEQYF
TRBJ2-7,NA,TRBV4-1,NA,TGCGCCAGCAGCCAAGGATGGGACTCCTACGAGCAGTACTTC,CASSQGWDSYEQYF
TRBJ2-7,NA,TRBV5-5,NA,TGTGCCAGCAGCTTGTTCGGTGACGAGCAGTACTTC,CASSLFGDEQYF
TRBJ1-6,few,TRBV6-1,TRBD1,TGTGCCAGCAGAGGGACAGCTAATTCACCCCTCCACTTT,CASRGTANSPLHF
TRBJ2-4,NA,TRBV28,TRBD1,TGTGCCAGCAGCTTGACAGGGGGCGATCCCTCACGAATAGCCAAAAACATTCAGTACTTC,CASSLTGGDPSRIAKNIQYF
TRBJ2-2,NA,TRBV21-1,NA,TGTGCCAGCAGCAAAGTACGGCCCCAACCCGACAGGGGGCCCGGGCCGAACACCGGGGAGCTGTTTTTT,CASSKVRPQPDRGPGPNTGELFF
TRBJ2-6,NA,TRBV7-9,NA,TGTGCCAGCCATGGGCGGGGGGCCAACGTCCTGACTTTC,CASHGRGANVLTF
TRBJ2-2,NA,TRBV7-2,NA,TGTGCCAGCAGCCGGGACTCTGTGACGGCCGGGGAGCTGTTTTTT,CASSRDSVTAGELFF
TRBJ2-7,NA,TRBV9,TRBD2,TGTGCCAGCAGCGAGGGACTAGCGGACTCCTACGAGCAGTACTTC,CASSEGLADSYEQYF
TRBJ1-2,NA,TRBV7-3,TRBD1,TGTGCCAGCAGCTTAAATTCAGGCGGACAGGGGGCATATGGCTACACCTTC,CASSLNSGGQGAYGYTF
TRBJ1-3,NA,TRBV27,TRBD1,TGTGCCAGCAGCAAAGACAGGGGAGGTGGAAACACCATATATTTT,CASSKDRGGGNTIYF
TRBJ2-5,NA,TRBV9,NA,TGTGCCAGCAGCCCCATGGAGGGGACCCAGTACTTC,CASSPMEGTQYF
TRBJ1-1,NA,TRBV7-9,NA,TGTGCCAGCAGCTTCGCAGGGGTTTCTGAAGCTTTCTTT,CASSFAGVSEAFF
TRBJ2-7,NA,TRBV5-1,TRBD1,TGCGCCAGCAGCCTCCAAGGGGACAGGGTTATCGACGAGCAGTACTTC,CASSLQGDRVIDEQYF
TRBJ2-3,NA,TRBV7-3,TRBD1,TGTGCCAGCAGCTCGAGGGGGCACAGCACAGATACGCAGTATTTT,CASSSRGHSTDTQYF